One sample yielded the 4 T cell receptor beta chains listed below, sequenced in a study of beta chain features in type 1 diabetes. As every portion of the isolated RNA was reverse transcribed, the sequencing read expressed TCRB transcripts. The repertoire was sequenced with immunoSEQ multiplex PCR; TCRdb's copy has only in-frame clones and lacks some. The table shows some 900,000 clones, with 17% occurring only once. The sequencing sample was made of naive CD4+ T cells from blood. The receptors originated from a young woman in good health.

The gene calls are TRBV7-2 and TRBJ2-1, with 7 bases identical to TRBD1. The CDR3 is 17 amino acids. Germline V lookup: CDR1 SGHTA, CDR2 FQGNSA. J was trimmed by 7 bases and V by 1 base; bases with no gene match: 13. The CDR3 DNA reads TGTGCCAGCAGCTTAGGCTTCACAGGGGCCCACCATAATGAGCAGTTCTTC. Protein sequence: CASSLGFTGAHHNEQFF.

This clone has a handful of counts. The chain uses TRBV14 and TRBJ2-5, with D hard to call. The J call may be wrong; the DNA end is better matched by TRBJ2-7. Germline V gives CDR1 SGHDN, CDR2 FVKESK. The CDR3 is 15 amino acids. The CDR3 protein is CASSQLYGVSYEQYF. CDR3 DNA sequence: TGTGCCAGCAGCCAACTTTATGGCGTTTCCTACGAGCAGTACTTC.

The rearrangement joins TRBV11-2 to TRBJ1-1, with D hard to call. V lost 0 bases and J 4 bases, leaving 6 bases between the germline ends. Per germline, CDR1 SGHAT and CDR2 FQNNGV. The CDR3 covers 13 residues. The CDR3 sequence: CASSLELATEAFF. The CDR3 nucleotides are TGTGCCAGCAGCTTAGAGTTGGCCACTGAAGCTTTCTTT.

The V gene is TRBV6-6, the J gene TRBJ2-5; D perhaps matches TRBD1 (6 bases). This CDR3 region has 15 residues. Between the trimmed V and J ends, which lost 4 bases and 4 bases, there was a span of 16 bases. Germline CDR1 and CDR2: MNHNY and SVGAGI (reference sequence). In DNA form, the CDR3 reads TGTGCCAGCAGTTTCAGGGGAGAAGATGGAGAGACCCAGTACTTC. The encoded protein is CASSFRGEDGETQYF.